These 8 T cell receptor beta chains share one sample of origin, sequenced in a study of T cells after yellow fever vaccination. TCRdb processed the 5' RACE reads anew with MiXCR; each CDR3 protein has one entry. The table includes hundreds of thousands of distinct CDR3 sequences, roughly an eighth detected once. The sequencing used PBMCs, collected on the day of the yellow fever booster vaccination. These TCRs come from a man aged 30 to 45 who received the YFV17D yellow fever vaccine.

CDR3 nucleotides: TGTGCCAGCAGCTTAGGGGCAGGGGGTAGCAATCAGCCCCAGCATTTT. It translates to CASSLGAGGSNQPQHF. The V call is TRBV11-2, the J call TRBJ1-5, with 7 positions matching TRBD1. Losses at the gene ends were 1 base for V and 0 bases for J; bases not matched to a gene: 3. The length of the CDR3 is 16 residues. Germline V gene lookup returns CDR1 SGHAT and CDR2 FQNNGV.

There are a few counts of this clonotype. This sequence joins TRBV11-1 and TRBJ2-5, with D possibly being TRBD1 (6 bases). V shed 6 bases and J shed 4 bases, with 12 bases lying between them. Germline lookup yields CDR1 SGHAT and CDR2 FQDESV (reference sequence). The CDR3 covers 13 residues. As DNA, the CDR3 is TGTGCCAGCAGTCCAGGGGAAGGAGAGACCCAGTACTTC. Translating gives CASSPGEGETQYF.

The chain has TRBV5-3 and TRBJ2-7; no clear D. TRBV5-3 qualifies as an ORF whose function is uncertain. This CDR3 contains 16 residues. The germline V and J ends were trimmed by 2 bases and 3 bases, with 18 bases remaining between them. In nucleotides, the CDR3 is TGTGCCAGAAGCTTTCGTGGTGGTCGACTTTTCTACGAGCAGTACTTC. Its translation: CARSFRGGRLFYEQYF.

This clonotype turned up a few times. The V call is TRBV5-6, the J call TRBJ2-5, with D perhaps matching TRBD2 (5 bases). Trimming cost V 3 bases and J 5 bases, with 14 bases left between them. The CDR3 contains 14 residues. The germline CDR1 and CDR2 sequences are SGHDT and YYEEEE. The CDR3 DNA follows: TGTGCCAGCAGCTGGCTACTAGGACGGGAGACCCAGTACTTC. This codes for CASSWLLGRETQYF.

This chain links TRBV6-1 with TRBJ2-3, with 12 bases identical to TRBD1. V lost 7 bases, J lost 4 bases, and 15 bases stayed unmatched. This CDR3 has 18 amino acids. Germline values: CDR1 MNHNS, CDR2 SASEGT. The CDR3 DNA is TGTGCCAGCACCCGAAACCAAGGGACAGGGGGCAATCCAGATACGCAGTATTTT. Encoded protein: CASTRNQGTGGNPDTQYF.

This clonotype has just one count. This chain connects TRBV20-1 to TRBJ2-5; 7 bases map to TRBD2. The V gene end was trimmed by 1 base and the J gene end by 0 bases; junction bases not matched to a gene: 14. There are 18 residues in the CDR3. Germline assignment: CDR1 DFQATT and CDR2 SNEGSKA (reference sequence). The CDR3 loop is CSARGLYPRLADQETQYF. The CDR3 nucleotides read TGCAGTGCTAGAGGTCTTTATCCGAGACTAGCAGACCAAGAGACCCAGTACTTC.

V and J are TRBV12-3 or TRBV12-4 and TRBJ2-2; possible D gene TRBD2, 5 bases. V gave up 6 bases and J gave up 3 bases, with 17 bases separating them. The CDR3 totals 16 residues. As DNA, the CDR3 is TGTGCCAGCAGCAAGACCGAGGGTTCGTACACCGGGGAGCTGTTTTTT. Amino acids: CASSKTEGSYTGELFF.

This clonotype has more than one count but fewer than ten. The V and J genes are TRBV7-2 and TRBJ2-2; 7 bases fit TRBD1. The CDR3 runs to 15 residues. CDR1 and CDR2 from the germline V gene are SGHTA and FQGNSA. With V trimmed by 1 base and J by 7 bases, 6 bases remained unmatched. The CDR3 loop reads CASSLVRQGVGELFF. The DNA of the CDR3 is TGTGCCAGCAGCTTAGTTCGGCAGGGGGTCGGGGAGCTGTTTTTT.